This T cell receptor beta chain was obtained from a study of cytomegalovirus exposure and HLA in healthy donors. Use of 60 Vbeta and 13 Jbeta primers characterized the PCR. TCRdb's table, derived via immunoSEQ multiplex PCR, lists solely in-frame clones and lacks some. Here the sample spans some 150,000 clones, 72% being singletons. This CDR3 is built from 15 residues. CDR1 MNHEY and CDR2 SVGAGI come from the germline V gene. V was pared by 0 bases and J by 4 bases, with 2 bases of the junction left unmatched. This clone turned up a few times. The receptor was isolated from a man aged 45-60 years in good health and CMV-seropositive. What was sequenced was PBMCs. The rearrangement joins TRBV6-5 to TRBJ2-5, with TRBD1 matching over 10 bases. CDR3: CASSYSGQGSETQYF. As DNA, the CDR3 is TGTGCCAGCAGTTACTCGGGACAGGGGTCAGAGACCCAGTACTTC.